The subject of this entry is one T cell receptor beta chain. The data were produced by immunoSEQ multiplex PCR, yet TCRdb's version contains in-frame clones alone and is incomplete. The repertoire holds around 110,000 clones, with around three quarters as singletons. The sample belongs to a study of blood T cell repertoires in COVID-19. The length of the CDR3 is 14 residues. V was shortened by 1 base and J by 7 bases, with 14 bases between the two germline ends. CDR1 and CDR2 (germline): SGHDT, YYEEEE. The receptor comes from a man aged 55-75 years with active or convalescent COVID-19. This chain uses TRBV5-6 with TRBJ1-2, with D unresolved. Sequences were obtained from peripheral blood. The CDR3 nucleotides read TGTGCCAGCAGCTTGCCGGGTACGGCTAGTGGCTACACCTTC. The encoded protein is CASSLPGTASGYTF.